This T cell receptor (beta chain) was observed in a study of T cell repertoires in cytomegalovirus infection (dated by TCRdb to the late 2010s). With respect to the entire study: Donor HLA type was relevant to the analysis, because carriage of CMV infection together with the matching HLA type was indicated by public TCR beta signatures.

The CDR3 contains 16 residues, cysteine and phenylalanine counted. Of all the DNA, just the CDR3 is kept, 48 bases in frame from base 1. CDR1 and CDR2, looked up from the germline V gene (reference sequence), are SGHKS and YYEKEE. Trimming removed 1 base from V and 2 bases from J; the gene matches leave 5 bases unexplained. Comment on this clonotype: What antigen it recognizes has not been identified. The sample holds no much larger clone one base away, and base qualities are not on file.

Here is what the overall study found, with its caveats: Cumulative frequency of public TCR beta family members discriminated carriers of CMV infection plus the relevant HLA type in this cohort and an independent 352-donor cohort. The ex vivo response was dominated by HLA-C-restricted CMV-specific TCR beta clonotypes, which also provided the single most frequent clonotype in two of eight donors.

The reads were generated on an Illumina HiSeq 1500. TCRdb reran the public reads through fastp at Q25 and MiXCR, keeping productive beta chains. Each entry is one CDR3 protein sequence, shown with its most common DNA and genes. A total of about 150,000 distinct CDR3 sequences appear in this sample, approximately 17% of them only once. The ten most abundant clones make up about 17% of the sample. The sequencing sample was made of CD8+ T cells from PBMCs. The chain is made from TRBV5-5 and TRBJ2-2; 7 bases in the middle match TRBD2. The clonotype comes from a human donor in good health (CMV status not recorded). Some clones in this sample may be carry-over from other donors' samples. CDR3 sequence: CASSLFAGANTGELFF. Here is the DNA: TGTGCCAGCAGCTTGTTCGCGGGAGCTAACACCGGGGAGCTGTTTTTT. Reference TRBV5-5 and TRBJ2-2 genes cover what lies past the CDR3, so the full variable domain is DAGVTQSPTHLIKTRGQQVTLRCSPISGHKSVSWYQQVLGQGPQFIFQYYEKEERGRGNFPDRFSARQFPNYSSELNVNALLLGDSALYLCASSLFAGANTGELFFGEGSRLTVL.